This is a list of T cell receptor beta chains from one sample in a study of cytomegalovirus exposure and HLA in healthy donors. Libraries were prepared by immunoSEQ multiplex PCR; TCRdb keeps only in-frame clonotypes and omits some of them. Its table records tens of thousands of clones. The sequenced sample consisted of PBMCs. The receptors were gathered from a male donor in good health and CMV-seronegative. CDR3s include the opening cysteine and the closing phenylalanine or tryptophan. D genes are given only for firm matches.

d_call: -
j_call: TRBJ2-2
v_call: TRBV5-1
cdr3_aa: CASRGAVNTGELFF
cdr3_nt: TGCGCCAGCAGGGGGGCGGTGAACACCGGGGAGCTGTTTTTT

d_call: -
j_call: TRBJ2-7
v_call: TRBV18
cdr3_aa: CASSPDARGGEQYF
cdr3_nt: TGTGCCAGCTCACCCGACGCAAGGGGTGGCGAGCAGTACTTC

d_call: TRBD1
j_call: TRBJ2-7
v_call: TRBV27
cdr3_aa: CASTPDRAPRGQYF
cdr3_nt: TGTGCCAGCACCCCCGACAGGGCCCCGCGTGGGCAGTACTTC

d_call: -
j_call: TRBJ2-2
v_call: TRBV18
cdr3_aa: CASSRTGVNTGELFF
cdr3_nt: TGTGCCAGCTCACGGACTGGGGTGAACACCGGGGAGCTGTTTTTT

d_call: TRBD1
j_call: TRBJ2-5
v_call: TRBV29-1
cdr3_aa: CSGRGGNQETQYF
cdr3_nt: TGCAGCGGCAGAGGGGGCAACCAAGAGACCCAGTACTTC

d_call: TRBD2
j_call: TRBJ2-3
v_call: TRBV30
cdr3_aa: CAWSGGRTDTQYF
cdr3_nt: TGTGCCTGGAGCGGGGGGAGGACAGATACGCAGTATTTT

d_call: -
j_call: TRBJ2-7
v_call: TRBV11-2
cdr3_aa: CASRTSSYEQYF
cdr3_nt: TGTGCCAGCAGAACTAGCTCCTACGAGCAGTACTTC

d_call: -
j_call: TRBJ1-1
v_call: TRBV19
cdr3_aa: CASSPRGNTEAFF
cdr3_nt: TGTGCCAGTAGTCCCAGGGGAAACACTGAAGCTTTCTTT

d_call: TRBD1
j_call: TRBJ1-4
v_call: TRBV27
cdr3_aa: CASSSPGTVNEKLFF
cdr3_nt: TGTGCCAGCAGTTCCCCCGGGACAGTAAATGAAAAACTGTTTTTT

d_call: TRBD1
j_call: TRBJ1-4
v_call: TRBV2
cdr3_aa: CASSRQGAREKLFF
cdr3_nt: TGTGCCAGCAGTAGACAGGGGGCGCGGGAAAAACTGTTTTTT

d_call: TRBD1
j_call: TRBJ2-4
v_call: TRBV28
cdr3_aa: CASRATGKNIQYF
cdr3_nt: TGTGCCAGCAGGGCGACAGGGAAAAACATTCAGTACTTC

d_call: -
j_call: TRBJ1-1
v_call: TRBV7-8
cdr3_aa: CASSSYSLQPNTEAFF
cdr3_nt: TGTGCCAGCAGCTCCTACAGCCTACAGCCGAACACTGAAGCTTTCTTT

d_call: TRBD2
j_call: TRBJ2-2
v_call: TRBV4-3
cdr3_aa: CASSLYWSSGSNTGELFF
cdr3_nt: TGCGCCAGCAGCCTTTATTGGTCTAGCGGGTCGAACACCGGGGAGCTGTTTTTT

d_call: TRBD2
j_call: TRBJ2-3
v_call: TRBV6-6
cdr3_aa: CASILGGGDTQYF
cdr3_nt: TGTGCCAGCATCTTGGGCGGGGGAGATACGCAGTATTTT

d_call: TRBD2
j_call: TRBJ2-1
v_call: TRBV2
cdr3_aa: CASSVRGGDNEQFF
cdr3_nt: TGTGCCAGCAGTGTGCGGGGGGGGGACAATGAGCAGTTCTTC

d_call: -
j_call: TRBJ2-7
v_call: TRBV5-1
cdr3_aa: CASNLGSVSYEQYF
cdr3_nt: TGCGCCAGCAACTTGGGTTCTGTCTCCTACGAGCAGTACTTC

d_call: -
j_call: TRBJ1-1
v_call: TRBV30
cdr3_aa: CAWSGAAEAFF
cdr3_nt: TGTGCCTGGAGTGGGGCAGCAGAAGCTTTCTTT